This TCR beta chain was found in a study of T cell responses to AZD1222 COVID-19 vaccine (dated by TCRdb to about 2021). Notes on the research overall: TCR sequencing covered roughly 230 trial participants: 200 to 210 given two doses of AZD1222 and 26 given two doses of MenACWY control vaccine. Enrollment into the trials was organized by age into subgroups of 18-55, 56-69 and 70-plus years, and those subgroups contained roughly 150, 30 and 60 TCR-sequenced participants, respectively. The study at large found these results: Most participants were white British and females outnumbered males, and the authors suggested that clonal diversity may have been underestimated. The whole spike protein was spanned by vaccine-associated CD4 TCRs, and dominant responses were seen in regions 160-218 and 743-854. Reportedly, almost half of the unique spike-specific TCRs recognized epitopes lying outside the regions that are mutated in the B.1.351 and B.1.1.7 variants. Because no day 14 peak-response samples were available, repertoires were characterized only after the peak T cell response. Conclusions about previously exposed vaccinees are limited because only 5 or 6 AZD1222 recipients were SARS-CoV-2 seropositive at baseline. The 56-69-year group was small, and its depth increase did not reach significance, likely because of low power. Spike-specific TCR breadth and depth rose significantly after two AZD1222 doses compared with day 0 and with MenACWY recipients.

Comment on this clone: Its specific antigen is unknown. Qualities for individual bases were not recorded, and no much larger clone is one base off.

What this sample's time point label stands for: about 28 days (+/-7) after the second vaccine dose. The treatment or condition tag for this specimen amounts to: meningococcal conjugate vaccine given as trial control. Vaccinee samples came from UK trials COV001 and COV002, including a single-blind randomized controlled phase 2/3 trial of AZD1222 (ChAdOx1 nCoV-19) in healthy adults. For TCRbeta chain sequencing, PBMC samples from trial participants were taken at day 0 and at day 28 after the second dose. The CDR3 starts with the cysteine, ends with the phenylalanine, and has 16 residues. Only the CDR3 portion is preserved as DNA: 48 bases, with reading frame beginning at the first base. V trim: 2 bases; J trim: 7 bases; unmatched bases: 9. Based on the germline V gene, the CDR1 and CDR2 sequences are MGHRA and YSYEKL. The CDR3 regions of human TCRbeta chains were analyzed by immunosequencing. Under the source paper's analysis protocol: TCRs in the repertoires were compared against a reference library of SARS-CoV-2-specific TCRs that had been generated with the MIRA antigen-specificity platform. Breadth was defined as the fraction of unique TCRs that were SARS-CoV-2-associated. Depth was defined as the fraction of total T cells that were SARS-CoV-2-associated. Using the MIRA data, each spike-specific TCR was assigned both to the spike region to which the TCR was reactive and to a CD4 or CD8 class. Log10-transformed breadth and depth values were compared by one-way ANOVA with Sidak's multiple comparisons tests. The clones in this table, taken by TCRdb from immuneACCESS, are in-frame only. Not every clone is retained; where verified, under half of the shortfall comes from an unresolved V gene, and the cause of the rest is unknown. From that table come the V and J calls and clone size; the DNA was used to work out D and trimming. This sample is represented by some 80,000 clones; about 83% of them were singletons. Roughly a quarter of the sample comes from the top ten.

This receptor was obtained from an adult who received the MenACWY meningococcal vaccine as a control. The sequencing used peripheral blood, collected 28 days after the second dose of the MenACWY control vaccine. Rearrangement joined TRBV4-1 to TRBJ1-5; 9 bases in between match TRBD1. The sequenced DNA: TGCGCCAGCAGCCAAATGGGACAGGGCGGTGGGCAGCCCCAGCATTTT. Its protein is CASSQMGQGGGQPQHF.